This paragraph reports one T cell receptor (beta chain). The sample is drawn from a study of control samples from healthy donors and cancer patients. V was pared by 4 bases and J by 3 bases, with 8 bases between. Germline V gene sequence: CDR1 KGHDR, CDR2 SFDVKD. The CDR3 sequence is 13 residues long. TCRdb's table, derived via immunoSEQ multiplex PCR, lists solely in-frame clones and lacks some. The table has around 130,000 clones, around nine tenths seen once. The receptor comes from a man younger than 40 in good health. The chain combines TRBV24-1 with TRBJ1-2; D remains unclear. The source material was blood. Here the CDR3 reads CATSESGYYGYTF. The DNA of the CDR3 is TGTGCCACCAGTGAGAGTGGGTACTATGGCTACACCTTC.